This T cell receptor (beta chain) appears in the sequencing data of a study of T-cell reconstitution after alpha-beta-depleted transplantation in children. The authors prepared the TCRbeta library with unique molecular identifiers. In TCRdb, the PCR reads were re-called with MiXCR into one record per CDR3 protein. The sample contains some 200,000 distinct CDR3 sequences, 8.5% to 10% of which appear only once. Germline V CDR1 and CDR2: SGHRS, YFSETQ. The CDR3 is made up of 14 amino acids. V was pared by 0 bases and J by 4 bases, with 11 bases between. This clonotype originated in a human donor who donated a stem cell graft to a child with acute lymphoblastic leukemia. The V call is TRBV5-1, the J call TRBJ2-7; weak D call: TRBD1 (5 bases). This sample comprised PBMCs from the stem cell graft donor, obtained from the stem cell graft. The CDR3 spells CASSLGSGKYEQYF. CDR3 DNA: TGCGCCAGCAGCTTGGGTTCAGGGAAGTACGAGCAGTACTTC.